The 6 T cell receptor beta chains presented below share a single source sample, sequenced in a study of T cell clonality in common variable immunodeficiency. Sequencing used immunoSEQ multiplex PCR; TCRdb keeps in-frame clones, though not all of them. The sample has tens of thousands of clones, none seen only once; the top ten hold approximately 0.68%. The material sequenced was peripheral blood mononuclear cells. Receptor source: a person aged 18-70 years in good health.

There are many counts of this clone. The read halts 3 residues ahead of the CDR3 end, with the missing end drawn from the germline J gene. The gene calls are TRBV20-1 and TRBJ2-1, with TRBD2 identical over 11 bases. The germline CDR1 and CDR2 sequences are DFQATT and SNEGSKA (reference sequence). The CDR3 consists of 15 residues. Germline trimming cut 6 bases from V and 0 bases from J; bases unmatched to any gene: 4. The CDR3 bases that were read are TGCAGTGCGCACCTAGCGGGAGGCTCCTACAATGAG. Encoded protein: CSAHLAGGSYNE. The entire CDR3 sequence reads CSAHLAGGSYNEQFF.

This clone was observed at least ten times. The read ends 3 residues shy of where the CDR3 ends; the end is completed using the germline J gene. This sequence joins TRBV5-1 and TRBJ2-7, with no clear D. The CDR3 is made up of 14 amino acids. V was pared by 0 bases and J by 3 bases, with 10 bases between. Germline CDR1 reads SGHRS; CDR2 reads YFSETQ. The sequenced part of the CDR3 DNA is TGCGCCAGCAGCTTGGATTCTATTGTCTACGAG. Translating it yields CASSLDSIVYE. The entire CDR3 protein is CASSLDSIVYEQYF.

There are many counts of this clone. The observed sequence ends 3 residues before the CDR3 terminus, with the missing tail filled in from the germline J gene. V is TRBV28 and J is TRBJ2-7; D might be TRBD2 (6 bases). This CDR3 has 14 residues. Trimming stripped 3 bases from V and 4 bases from J, with 13 bases between. Germline CDR1 is MDHEN and CDR2 is SYDVKM. The CDR3 DNA, read in part, is TGTGCCAGCAGTTTCGGGGGATTGGTGTACGAG. Its translation is CASSFGGLVYE. The whole CDR3 reads CASSFGGLVYEQYF.

This clone showed up many times. The read terminates 3 residues ahead of where the CDR3 ends, so the germline J gene completes it. The chain links TRBV6-1 to TRBJ1-5; D ambiguous. V lost 2 bases to trimming and J lost 1 base, with 12 bases between them. CDR1 is MNHNS and CDR2 is SASEGT in the germline V gene. The CDR3 contains 16 residues. CDR3 bases read: TGTGCCAGCAGTGAATGGGCCCTCCGGAGCAATCAGCCC. Its translation is CASSEWALRSNQP. The CDR3 reads in full as CASSEWALRSNQPQHF.

This clone was counted ten times or more. The missing CDR3 end, 3 residues past where the read stops, is filled in from the germline J gene. This rearrangement joins TRBV29-1 to TRBJ1-1; the D gene is possibly TRBD1 (6 bases). Trimming took 8 bases from V and 0 from J, leaving 13 bases between them. The CDR3 runs to 13 residues. The germline V gene encodes CDR1 SQVTM and CDR2 ANQGSEA. The covered CDR3 bases are TGCAGCTTCACTAGGGGGATGAACACTGAA. Amino acid sequence: CSFTRGMNTE. The whole CDR3 sequence reads CSFTRGMNTEAFF.

This clone was seen ten or more times. The read halts 3 residues ahead of the CDR3 end, with the missing end drawn from the germline J gene. This chain joins TRBV9 and TRBJ2-1; 12 bases map to TRBD2. The trim removed 4 bases at V and 9 bases at J, leaving 11 bases unmatched. The CDR3 extends over 16 amino acids. Germline CDR1 SGDLS, CDR2 YYNGEE. The CDR3 bases that were read are TGTGCCAGCAGCACAAGACTAGCGGGAGCGTACGGTGAG. Protein product: CASSTRLAGAYGE. The whole CDR3 is CASSTRLAGAYGEQFF.